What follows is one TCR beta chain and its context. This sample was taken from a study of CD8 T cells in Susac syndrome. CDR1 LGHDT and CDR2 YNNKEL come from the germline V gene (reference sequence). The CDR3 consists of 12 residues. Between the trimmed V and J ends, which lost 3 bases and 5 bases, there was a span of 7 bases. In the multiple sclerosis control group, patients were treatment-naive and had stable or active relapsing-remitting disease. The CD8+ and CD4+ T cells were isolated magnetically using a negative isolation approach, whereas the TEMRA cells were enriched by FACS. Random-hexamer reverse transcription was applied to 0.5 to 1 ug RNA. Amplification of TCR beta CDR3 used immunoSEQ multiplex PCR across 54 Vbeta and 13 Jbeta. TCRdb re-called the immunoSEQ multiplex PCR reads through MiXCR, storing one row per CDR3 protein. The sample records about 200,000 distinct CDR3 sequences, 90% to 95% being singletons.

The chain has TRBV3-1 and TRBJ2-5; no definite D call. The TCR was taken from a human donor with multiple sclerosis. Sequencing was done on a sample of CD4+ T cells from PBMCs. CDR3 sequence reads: CASSQRRETQYF. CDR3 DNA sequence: TGTGCCAGCAGCCAGAGGCGGGAGACCCAGTACTTC.